This TCR beta chain was obtained from a study of T cell responses to AZD1222 COVID-19 vaccine. Note on this clone: Its target is not known.

General observations from the study: In all cases, repertoires were sampled only after the peak T cell response.

The V segment lost 4 bases and the J segment 0 bases; nucleotides outside the gene matches: 6. CDR1 is SQVTM, CDR2 ANQGSEA, per germline. The CDR3 spans 16 residues. Libraries were prepared by immunoSEQ multiplex PCR; TCRdb keeps only in-frame clonotypes and omits some of them. The sample consists of 150,000 to 200,000 clones, 90% of them appearing once. This sequence originates from an adult in good health. This sequence joins TRBV29-1 and TRBJ1-5, with 10 bases that match TRBD1. The sample here was peripheral blood, taken on day 0 of AZD1222 vaccination. CDR3 sequence reads: CSVVIGTGDSNQPQHF. CDR3 in DNA: TGCAGCGTTGTAATCGGGACAGGGGATAGCAATCAGCCCCAGCATTTT.